The clone carrying this T cell receptor beta chain was picked up a small number of times. This specimen comes from a study of blood T cell repertoires in COVID-19. Study background: Sites across the United States, Italy and Spain contributed samples from acute and convalescent COVID-19. Nucleic acid was either cDNA or gDNA, and it came from T cells, B-cell-depleted T cells, or PBMCs.

Per the original data handling: Quantification of nucleated cells was approximated via reference gene primer amplification. Method: immunoSEQ multiplex PCR; TCRdb's copy keeps in-frame clones and lacks some. V and J calls and clone size are those listed in that table; D and trimming were worked out from the DNA. The data contain a few hundred thousand clones, 70% to 90% of them singletons. Germline CDR1 reads ENHRY; CDR2 reads SYGVKD. The CDR3 consists of 14 residues. Trimming removed 6 bases from V and 5 bases from J, with 16 bases in between. Sequencing was carried out using peripheral blood. The rearrangement links TRBV10-3 to TRBJ1-2, with no clear D. This clonotype originated in a man in his late teens or twenties who had recovered from COVID-19. The CDR3 protein is CAISPQPAAYGYTF. As DNA, the CDR3 is TGTGCCATCAGCCCTCAACCCGCGGCTTATGGCTACACCTTC.